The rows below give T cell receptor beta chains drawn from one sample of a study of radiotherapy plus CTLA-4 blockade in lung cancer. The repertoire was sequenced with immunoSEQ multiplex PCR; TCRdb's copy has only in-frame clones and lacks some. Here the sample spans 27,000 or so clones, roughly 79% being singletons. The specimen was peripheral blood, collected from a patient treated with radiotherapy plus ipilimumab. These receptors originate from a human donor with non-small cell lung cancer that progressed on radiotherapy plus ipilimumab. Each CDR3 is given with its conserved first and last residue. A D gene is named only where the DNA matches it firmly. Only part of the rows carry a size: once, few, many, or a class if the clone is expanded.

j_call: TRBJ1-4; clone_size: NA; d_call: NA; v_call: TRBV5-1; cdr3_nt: TGCGCCAGCAGCTTGGATCCTGGGTTAAATGAAAAACTGTTTTTT; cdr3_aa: CASSLDPGLNEKLFF
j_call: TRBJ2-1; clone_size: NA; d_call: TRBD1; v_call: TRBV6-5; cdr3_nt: TGTGCCAGCAGACAGGGGATGGGTGAGCAGTTCTTC; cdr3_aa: CASRQGMGEQFF
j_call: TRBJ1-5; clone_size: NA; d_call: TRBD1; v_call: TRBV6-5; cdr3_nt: TGTGCCAGCAGTTCCGGACTCACAGGGGGCAGTCAGCCCCAGCATTTT; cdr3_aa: CASSSGLTGGSQPQHF
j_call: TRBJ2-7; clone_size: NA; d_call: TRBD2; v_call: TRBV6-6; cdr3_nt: TGTGCCAGCAGTTACTCGACGGGGGGGACCTACGAGCAGTACTTC; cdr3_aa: CASSYSTGGTYEQYF
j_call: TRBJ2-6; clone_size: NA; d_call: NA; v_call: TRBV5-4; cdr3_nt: TGTGCCAGCAGCTTGTGGCAGTCTGGGGCCAACGTCCTGACTTTC; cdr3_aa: CASSLWQSGANVLTF
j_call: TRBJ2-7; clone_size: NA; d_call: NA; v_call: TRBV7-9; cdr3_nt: TGTGCCAGCAGCTTAGTTCTTCTGGCCCACGAGCAGTACTTC; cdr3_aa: CASSLVLLAHEQYF
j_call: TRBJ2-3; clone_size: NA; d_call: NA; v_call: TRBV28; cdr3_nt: TGTGCCAGCAGTTTAGTGGGCACAGATACGCAGTATTTT; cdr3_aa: CASSLVGTDTQYF
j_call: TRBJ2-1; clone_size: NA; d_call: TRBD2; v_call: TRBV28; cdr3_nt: TGTGCCAGCAAAAGTGGCGGGAGAGTCTACAATGAGCAGTTCTTC; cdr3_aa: CASKSGGRVYNEQFF
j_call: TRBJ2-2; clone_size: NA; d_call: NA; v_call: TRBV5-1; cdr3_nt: TGCGCCAGCAGCTTGGCCCTGGGGCGCACCGGGGAGCTGTTTTTT; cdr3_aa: CASSLALGRTGELFF
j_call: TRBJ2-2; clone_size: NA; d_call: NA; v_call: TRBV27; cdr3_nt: TGTGCCAGCAGTTGGGACATGGCCCCACACGACACCGGGGAGCTGTTTTTT; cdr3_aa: CASSWDMAPHDTGELFF
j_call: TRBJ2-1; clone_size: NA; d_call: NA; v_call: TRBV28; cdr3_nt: TGTGCCAGCAGTTTGGAATCGGCCGCGAGGGAGTTCTTC; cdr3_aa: CASSLESAAREFF
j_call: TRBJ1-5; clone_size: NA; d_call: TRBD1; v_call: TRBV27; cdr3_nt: TGTGCCAGCAGTTTTCGAAGAACCGGGACAGATAATCAGCCCCAGCATTTT; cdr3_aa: CASSFRRTGTDNQPQHF
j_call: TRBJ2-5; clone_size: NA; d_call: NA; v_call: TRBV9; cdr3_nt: TGTGCCAGCAGCCCCTTGGGGGGCGGCCAAGAGACCCAGTACTTC; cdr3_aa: CASSPLGGGQETQYF
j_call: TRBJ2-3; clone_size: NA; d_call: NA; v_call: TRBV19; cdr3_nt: TGTGCCAGTAGTGCCCTATTTACTCAAGGTTGGGGTCAGACTACTAGCACAGATACGCAGTATTTT; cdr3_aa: CASSALFTQGWGQTTSTDTQYF
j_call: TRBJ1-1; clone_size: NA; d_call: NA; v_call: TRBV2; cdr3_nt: TGTGCCAGCAGCCTACCGAGAGAAGGCACTGAAGCTTTCTTT; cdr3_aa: CASSLPREGTEAFF
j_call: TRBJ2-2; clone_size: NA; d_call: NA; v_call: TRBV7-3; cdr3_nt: TGTGCCAGCTCCCCGACCGTCGCGAACACCGGGGAGCTGTTTTTT; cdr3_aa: CASSPTVANTGELFF
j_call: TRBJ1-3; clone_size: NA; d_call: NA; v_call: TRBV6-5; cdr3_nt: TGTGCCAGCAGCCGCGATCCCAGCTCTGGAAACACCATATATTTT; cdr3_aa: CASSRDPSSGNTIYF
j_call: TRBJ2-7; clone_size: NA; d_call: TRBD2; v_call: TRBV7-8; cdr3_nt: TGTGCCAGCAGCTTAGTACTAGCGGGAGGTTACGAGCAGTACTTC; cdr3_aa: CASSLVLAGGYEQYF
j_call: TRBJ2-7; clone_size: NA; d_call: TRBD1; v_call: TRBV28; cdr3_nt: TGTGCCAGCAGTTCCGGACAGGGGGCTTTTACAAGGAGGCAGTACTTC; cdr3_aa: CASSSGQGAFTRRQYF
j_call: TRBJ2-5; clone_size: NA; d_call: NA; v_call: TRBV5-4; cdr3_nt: TGTGCCAGCAGCTTGCGCGACCAAGAGACCCAGTACTTC; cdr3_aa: CASSLRDQETQYF
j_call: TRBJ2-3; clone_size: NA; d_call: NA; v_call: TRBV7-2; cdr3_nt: TGTGCCAGCAGCTTAGGGGCAATTGCCGGGGGCACAGATACGCAGTATTTT; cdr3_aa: CASSLGAIAGGTDTQYF
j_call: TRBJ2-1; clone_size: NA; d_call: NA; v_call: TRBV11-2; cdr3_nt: TGTGCCAGCAGCTTAGACCCTTCCCTTTACAATGAGCAGTTCTTC; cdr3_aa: CASSLDPSLYNEQFF
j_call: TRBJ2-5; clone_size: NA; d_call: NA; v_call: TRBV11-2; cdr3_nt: TGTGCCAGCAGCAAAGGGACTCAAGAGACCCAGTACTTC; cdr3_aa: CASSKGTQETQYF
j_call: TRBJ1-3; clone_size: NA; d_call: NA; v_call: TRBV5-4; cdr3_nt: TGTGCCAGCAGCTCGTGGACAAGCTCTGGAAACACCATATATTTT; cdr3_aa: CASSSWTSSGNTIYF
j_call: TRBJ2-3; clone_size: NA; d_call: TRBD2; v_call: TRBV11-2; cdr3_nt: TGTGCCAGCAGCGACCTTCTGGCGGGAGGGGCAGATACGCAGTATTTT; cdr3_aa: CASSDLLAGGADTQYF
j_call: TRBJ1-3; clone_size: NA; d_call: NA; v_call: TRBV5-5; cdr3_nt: TGTGCCAGCAGCTTGGCTCCCTCTGGAAACACCATATATTTT; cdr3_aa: CASSLAPSGNTIYF
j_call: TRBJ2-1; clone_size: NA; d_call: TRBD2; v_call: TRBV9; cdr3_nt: TGTGCCAGCAGCGTGGGACTAGCGGAAGTCAATGAGCAGTTCTTC; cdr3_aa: CASSVGLAEVNEQFF
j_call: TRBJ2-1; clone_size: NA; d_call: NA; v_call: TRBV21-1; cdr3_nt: TGTGCCAGCAGCTCCCTGGGACGGGAGGGCCACAATGAGCAGTTCTTC; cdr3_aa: CASSSLGREGHNEQFF
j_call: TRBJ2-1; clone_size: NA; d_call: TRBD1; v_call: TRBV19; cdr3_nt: TGTGCCAGTAGTATAGGGCAGGGGGCCTACAATGAGCAGTTCTTC; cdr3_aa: CASSIGQGAYNEQFF
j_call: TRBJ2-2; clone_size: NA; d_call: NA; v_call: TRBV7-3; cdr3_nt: TGTGCCAGCAGCTCCAGGGCCCCCGGGGAGCTGTTTTTT; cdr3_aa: CASSSRAPGELFF
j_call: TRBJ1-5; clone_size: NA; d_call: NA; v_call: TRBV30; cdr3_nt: TGTGCCTGGAGTGTACCTACGGGTCCCCAGCATTTT; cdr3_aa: CAWSVPTGPQHF
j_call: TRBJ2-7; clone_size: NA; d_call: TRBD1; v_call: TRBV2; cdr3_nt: TGTGCCAGCACCAGGGGGACCAACTCCTACGAGCAGTACTTC; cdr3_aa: CASTRGTNSYEQYF
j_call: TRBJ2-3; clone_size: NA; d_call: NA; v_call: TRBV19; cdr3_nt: TGTGCCAGTAGTATAGACGGCGCAGATACGCAGTATTTT; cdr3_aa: CASSIDGADTQYF
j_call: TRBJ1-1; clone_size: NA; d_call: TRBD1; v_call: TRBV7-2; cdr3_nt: TGTGCCAGCACCGAGACAGGGGGGTACACTGAAGCTTTCTTT; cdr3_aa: CASTETGGYTEAFF
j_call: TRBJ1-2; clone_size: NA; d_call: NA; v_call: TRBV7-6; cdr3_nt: TGTGCCAGCAGCTTCGAAGGTTCGGGTCGCTATGGCTACACCTTC; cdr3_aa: CASSFEGSGRYGYTF
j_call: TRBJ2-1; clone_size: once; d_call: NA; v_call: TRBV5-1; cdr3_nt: TGCGCCAGCGGTGACGCTAGCCTCAATGAGCAGTTCTTC; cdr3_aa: CASGDASLNEQFF
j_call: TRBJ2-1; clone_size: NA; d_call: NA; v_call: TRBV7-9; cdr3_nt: TGTGCCAGCAGCCCCGTGTCAGCGAATGAGCAGTTCTTC; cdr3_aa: CASSPVSANEQFF
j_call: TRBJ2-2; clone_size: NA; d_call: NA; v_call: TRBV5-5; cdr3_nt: TGTGCCAGCAGCCACCCCGGGGCTAACACCGGGGAGCTGTTTTTT; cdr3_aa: CASSHPGANTGELFF
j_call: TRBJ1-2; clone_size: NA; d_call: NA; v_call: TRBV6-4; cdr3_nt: TGTGCCATAACTGAGGGGGTTACAGACGTTAACTATGGCTACACCTTC; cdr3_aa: CAITEGVTDVNYGYTF
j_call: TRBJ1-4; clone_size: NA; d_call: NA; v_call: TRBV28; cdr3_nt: TGTGCCAGCAGTTCCACCGGGACACCAAATGAAAAACTGTTTTTT; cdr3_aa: CASSSTGTPNEKLFF
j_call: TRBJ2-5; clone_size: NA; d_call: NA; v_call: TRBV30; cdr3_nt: TGTGCCTGGAGTGTAACAGGAATGACCCAGTACTTC; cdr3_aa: CAWSVTGMTQYF
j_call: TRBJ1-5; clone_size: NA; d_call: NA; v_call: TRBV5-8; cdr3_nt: TGTGCCAGCAGCCCCATGGGAAGTTATAGCAATCAGCCCCAGCATTTT; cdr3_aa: CASSPMGSYSNQPQHF
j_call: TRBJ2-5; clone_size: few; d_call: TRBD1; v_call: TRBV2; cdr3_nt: TGTGCCAGCAGTGGACAGGGCCAAGAGACCCAGTACTTC; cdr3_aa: CASSGQGQETQYF
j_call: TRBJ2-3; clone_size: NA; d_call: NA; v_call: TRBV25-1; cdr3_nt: TGTGCCAGCAGTAAGGCCCTTGGGGGCCGACCTAGCACAGATACGCAGTATTTT; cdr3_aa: CASSKALGGRPSTDTQYF
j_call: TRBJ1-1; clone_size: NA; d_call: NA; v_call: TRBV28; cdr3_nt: TGTGCCAGCAGTCCGACCAGGCGGAACACTGAAGCTTTCTTT; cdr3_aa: CASSPTRRNTEAFF
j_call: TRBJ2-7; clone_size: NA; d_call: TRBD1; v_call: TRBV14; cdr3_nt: TGTGCCAGCAGCCAAGTGTGGACAGGATTATACCCGGAAGAGCAGTACTTC; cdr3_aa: CASSQVWTGLYPEEQYF
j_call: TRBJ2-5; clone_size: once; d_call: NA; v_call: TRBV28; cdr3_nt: TGTGCCAGCAGTTTATCCCCGGGGCAAAAAGAGACCCAGTACTTC; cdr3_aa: CASSLSPGQKETQYF
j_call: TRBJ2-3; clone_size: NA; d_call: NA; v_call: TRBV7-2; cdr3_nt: TGTGCCAGCAGCTTAGAAAGCGCCTCAGATACGCAGTATTTT; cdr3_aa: CASSLESASDTQYF
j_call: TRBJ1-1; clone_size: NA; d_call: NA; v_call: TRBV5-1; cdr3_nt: TGCGCCAGCAGCTTGGCACAGGGACGGGCTGAAGCTTTCTTT; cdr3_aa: CASSLAQGRAEAFF
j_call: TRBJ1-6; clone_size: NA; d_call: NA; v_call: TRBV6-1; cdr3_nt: TGTGCCAGCAGAGACAGAGCGCATTCACCCCTCCACTTT; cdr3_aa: CASRDRAHSPLHF